Presented here are 11 T cell receptor beta chains from one specimen sequenced in a study of metastatic and nonmetastatic thyroid tumors. Among the patients, none had received any treatment before thyroid surgery. MiXCR was used by TCRdb to re-call the PCR reads. The sample gives around 21,000 clones, under 30% of which show up once; 71% is in the top ten. The sequenced material came from blood. These receptors were collected from a male donor with papillary thyroid cancer or a benign thyroid nodule (not recorded which). Some clones in this sample may be carry-over from other donors' samples.

CDR3: CASSYLAPLGNEQFF. The CDR3 coding sequence is TGTGCCAGTAGTTACCTAGCGCCCCTCGGGAATGAGCAGTTCTTC. This rearrangement joins TRBV19 to TRBJ2-1, with D possibly matching TRBD2 (6 bases). The germline V and J ends were trimmed by 5 bases and 7 bases, with 18 bases remaining between them. This CDR3 contains 15 residues. Germline V lookup: CDR1 LNHDA, CDR2 SQIVND (reference sequence).

This clone has more than one count but fewer than ten. V usage is TRBV2 and J usage is TRBJ1-5; 7 bases line up with TRBD1. Germline CDR1 and CDR2: SNHLY and FYNNEI. The CDR3 loop spans 14 amino acids. V shed 7 bases, J shed 2 bases, and the junction held 5 bases outside the gene matches. The CDR3 sequence: CASTRDRGNQPQHF. The CDR3 DNA is TGTGCCAGCACCCGAGACAGGGGCAATCAGCCCCAGCATTTT.

This sequence joins TRBV28 and TRBJ1-2; D is uncertain. The germline V gene encodes CDR1 MDHEN and CDR2 SYDVKM. V shed 10 bases and J shed 2 bases, with 17 bases lying between them. The CDR3 is 14 residues long. The CDR3 DNA follows: TGTGCCACCCCGGACGGACTAAGCAACTATGGCTACACCTTC. Its protein product is CATPDGLSNYGYTF.

This clone was recorded many times. The chain has TRBV27 and TRBJ2-7; 7 nucleotides match TRBD2. The V segment lost 5 bases and the J segment 2 bases; nucleotides outside the gene matches: 6. This CDR3 is 14 amino acids long. Germline assignment: CDR1 MNHEY and CDR2 SMNVEV (reference sequence). The DNA for the CDR3 is TGTGCCAGCAGTCAGGCAGCGGGAACCTACGAGCAGTACTTC. Its translation is CASSQAAGTYEQYF.

In this sample, this clone turned up many times. The CDR3 nucleotides read TGTGCCAGCAGCTTAGTCAGAGCCGGAAACACCATATATTTT. It specifies CASSLVRAGNTIYF. The V gene is TRBV7-9, the J gene TRBJ1-3; no firm D call. Germline V gene sequence: CDR1 SEHNR, CDR2 FQNEAQ (reference sequence). Trimming stripped 1 base from V and 4 bases from J, with 8 bases between. The CDR3 has 14 residues. Together with reference TRBV7-9 and TRBJ1-3, the CDR3 gives the full variable domain: DTGVSQNPRHKITKRGQNVTFRCDPISEHNRLYWYRQTLGQGPEFLTYFQNEAQLEKSRLLSDRFSAERPKGSFSTLEIQRTEQGDSAMYLCASSLVRAGNTIYFGEGSWLTVV.

This clone was seen more than once but under ten times. The chain links TRBV6-2 or TRBV6-3 to TRBJ2-2; 7 bases line up with TRBD2. The V gene end was trimmed by 6 bases and the J gene end by 6 bases; junction bases not matched to a gene: 4. This CDR3 has 13 amino acids. Germline assignment: CDR1 MNHEY and CDR2 SVGEGT. CDR3 bases: TGTGCCAGCAGCTCAGGACTAGCCGGGGAGCTGTTTTTT. This gives the protein CASSSGLAGELFF.

Ten or more counts support this clone. The V and J genes are TRBV7-2 and TRBJ2-1, with 13 bases identical to TRBD2. After removal of 6 bases from V and 8 bases from J, the junction contained 7 bases not matched to a gene. The germline V gene encodes CDR1 SGHTA and CDR2 FQGNSA. The CDR3 has 15 amino acids. The CDR3 loop reads CASRTGTSGNHEQFF. The CDR3 region has the DNA TGTGCCAGCAGGACCGGGACTAGCGGGAACCATGAGCAGTTCTTC.

The chain has TRBV5-1 and TRBJ2-1; possibly TRBD2 for D (6 bases). Trimming removed 3 bases from V and 6 bases from J, with 13 bases in between. The CDR3 is made up of 14 amino acids. Germline CDR1 is SGHRS and CDR2 is YFSETQ. DNA of the CDR3: TGCGCCAGCAGCTCCTCGGGGGACCCCAATGAGCAGTTCTTC. Translating gives CASSSSGDPNEQFF.

V usage is TRBV7-2 and J usage is TRBJ1-5; tentatively, D is TRBD1 (5 bases). The V end lost 5 bases, the J end lost 6 bases, and 17 bases lay between the germline ends. This CDR3 is 15 amino acids long. The germline V gene encodes CDR1 SGHTA and CDR2 FQGNSA. The CDR3: CASSPTREMVQPQHF. The CDR3 bases are TGTGCCAGCAGCCCAACCAGGGAGATGGTTCAGCCCCAGCATTTT.

This clone has ten or more counts. The chain couples TRBV14 to TRBJ2-3; 7 positions agree with TRBD1. The CDR3 consists of 16 residues. J lost 1 base, V lost 1 base, and 5 bases had no gene match. Germline V CDR1 and CDR2: SGHDN, FVKESK. This CDR3 reads CASSQADRSRTDTQYF. DNA of the CDR3: TGTGCCAGCAGCCAAGCGGACAGGTCCCGCACAGATACGCAGTATTTT.

The rearrangement links TRBV18 to TRBJ1-6; no clear D. V lost 4 bases and J 7 bases, leaving 17 bases between the germline ends. Germline assignment: CDR1 KGHSH and CDR2 LQKENI. This CDR3 has 16 residues. CDR3 sequence: CASSLGGRAGNSPLHF. The CDR3 DNA reads as TGTGCCAGCTCACTCGGTGGAAGGGCGGGGAATTCACCCCTCCACTTT.